The TCR beta chain under discussion was sequenced for a study of T cell repertoires in cytomegalovirus infection. About the research overall: It was the public TCR beta signatures that indicated both CMV infection and matching HLA type.

TCRdb independently ran MiXCR on the reads; one entry per CDR3 protein. The sample has around 540,000 distinct CDR3 sequences, roughly 34% seen once. This clonotype was detected only a few times. No antigen is known for it. V shed 5 bases, J shed 4 bases, and the junction held 12 bases outside the gene matches. Germline loops: CDR1 SGHVS, CDR2 FQNEAQ. The CDR3 has 17 amino acids. Overall study results and limits: Of the TCR beta families, the public ones yielded a cumulative frequency that identified carriers of CMV plus the relevant HLA. CMV-specific TCR beta clonotypes restricted by HLA-C dominated the ex vivo response.

The chain employs TRBV7-8 and TRBJ2-3, with 10 bases lining up with TRBD2. The sequence derives from a human donor in good health (CMV status not recorded). Some clones in this sample may be carry-over from other donors' samples. The starting material was cultured PBMCs, obtained from culture after CMV antigen stimulation. CDR3 sequence (DNA): TGTGCCAGCAGCCCTAAAAGGCTAGCGGGAGTGGCAGATACGCAGTATTTT. This encodes CASSPKRLAGVADTQYF.